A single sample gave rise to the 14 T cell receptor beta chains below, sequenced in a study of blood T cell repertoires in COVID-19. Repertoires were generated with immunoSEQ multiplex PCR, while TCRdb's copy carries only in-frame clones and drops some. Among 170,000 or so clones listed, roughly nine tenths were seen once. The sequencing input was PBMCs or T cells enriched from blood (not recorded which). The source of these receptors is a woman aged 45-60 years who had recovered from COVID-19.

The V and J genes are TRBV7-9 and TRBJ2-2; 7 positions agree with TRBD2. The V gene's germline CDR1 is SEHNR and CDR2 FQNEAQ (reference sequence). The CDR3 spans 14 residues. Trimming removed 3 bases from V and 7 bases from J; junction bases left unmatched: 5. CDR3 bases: TGTGCCAGCAGCTTTGCGGGAGCGGTCGGGGAGCTGTTTTTT. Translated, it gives CASSFAGAVGELFF.

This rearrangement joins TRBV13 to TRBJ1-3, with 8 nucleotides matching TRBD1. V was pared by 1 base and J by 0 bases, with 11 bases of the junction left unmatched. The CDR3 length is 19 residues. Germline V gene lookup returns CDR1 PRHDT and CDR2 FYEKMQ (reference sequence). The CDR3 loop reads CASSLVAGTGLSSGNTIYF. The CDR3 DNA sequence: TGTGCCAGCAGCTTAGTCGCCGGGACAGGCCTTTCCTCTGGAAACACCATATATTTT.

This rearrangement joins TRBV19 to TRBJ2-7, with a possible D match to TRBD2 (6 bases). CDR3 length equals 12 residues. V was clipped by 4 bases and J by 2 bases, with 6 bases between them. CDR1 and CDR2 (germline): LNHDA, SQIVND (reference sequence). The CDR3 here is CASSSGAYEQYF. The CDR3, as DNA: TGTGCCAGTAGTAGCGGGGCCTACGAGCAGTACTTC.

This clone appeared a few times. This CDR3 reads CASSQSGQGHEQYF. As DNA, the CDR3 is TGTGCCAGCAGCCAATCGGGACAGGGCCACGAGCAGTACTTC. The chain uses TRBV16 and TRBJ2-7, with 9 nucleotides matching TRBD1. CDR1 and CDR2 (germline): KGHSY, FQNENV. This CDR3 is built from 14 residues. J was trimmed by 5 bases and V by 0 bases; bases with no gene match: 2.

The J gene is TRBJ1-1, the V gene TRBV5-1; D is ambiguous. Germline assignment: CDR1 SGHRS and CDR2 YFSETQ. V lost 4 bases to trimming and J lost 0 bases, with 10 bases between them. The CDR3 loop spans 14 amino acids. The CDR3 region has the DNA TGCGCCAGCAGCGGAGGACCTTTGAACACTGAAGCTTTCTTT. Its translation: CASSGGPLNTEAFF.

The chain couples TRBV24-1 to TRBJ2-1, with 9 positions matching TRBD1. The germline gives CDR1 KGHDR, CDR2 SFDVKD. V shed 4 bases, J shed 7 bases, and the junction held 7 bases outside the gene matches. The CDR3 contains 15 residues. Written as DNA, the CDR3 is TGTGCCACCAGTGACGACAGGGGGGCGCCAAATGAGCAGTTCTTC. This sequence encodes CATSDDRGAPNEQFF.

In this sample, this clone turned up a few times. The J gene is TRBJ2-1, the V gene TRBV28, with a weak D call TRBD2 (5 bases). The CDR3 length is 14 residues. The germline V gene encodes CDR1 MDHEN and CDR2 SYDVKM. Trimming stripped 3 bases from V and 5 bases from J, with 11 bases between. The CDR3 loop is CASSFSGSNNEQFF. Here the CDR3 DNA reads TGTGCCAGCAGTTTTTCGGGGAGCAACAATGAGCAGTTCTTC.

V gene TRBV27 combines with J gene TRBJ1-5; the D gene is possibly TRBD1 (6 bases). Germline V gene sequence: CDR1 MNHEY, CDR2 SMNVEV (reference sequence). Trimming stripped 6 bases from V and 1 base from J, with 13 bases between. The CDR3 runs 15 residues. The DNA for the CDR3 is TGTGCCAGCAGCCAAGGGGGGGAAAGCAATCAGCCCCAGCATTTT. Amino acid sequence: CASSQGGESNQPQHF.

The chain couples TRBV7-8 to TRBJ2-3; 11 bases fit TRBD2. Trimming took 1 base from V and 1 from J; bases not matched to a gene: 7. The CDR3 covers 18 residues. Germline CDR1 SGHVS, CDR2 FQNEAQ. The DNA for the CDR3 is TGTGCCAGCAGCTTAGGGACTAGCGGGCTGTCTGGCACAGATACGCAGTATTTT. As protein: CASSLGTSGLSGTDTQYF.

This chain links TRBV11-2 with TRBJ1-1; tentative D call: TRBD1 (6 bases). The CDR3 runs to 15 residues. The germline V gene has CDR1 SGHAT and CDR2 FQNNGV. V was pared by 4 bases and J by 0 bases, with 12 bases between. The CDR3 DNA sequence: TGTGCCAGCAGCTCCGGGGGGGGCTTGAACACTGAAGCTTTCTTT. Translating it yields CASSSGGGLNTEAFF.

The CDR3 region is CASRATGGESHEQYF. The CDR3 region has the DNA TGTGCCAGCAGGGCGACAGGGGGGGAATCCCACGAGCAGTACTTC. This chain uses TRBV6-5 with TRBJ2-7; 9 bases are a match to TRBD1. The CDR3 contains 15 residues. CDR1 MNHEY and CDR2 SVGAGI come from the germline V gene. V was clipped by 6 bases and J by 5 bases; unmatched bases: 11.

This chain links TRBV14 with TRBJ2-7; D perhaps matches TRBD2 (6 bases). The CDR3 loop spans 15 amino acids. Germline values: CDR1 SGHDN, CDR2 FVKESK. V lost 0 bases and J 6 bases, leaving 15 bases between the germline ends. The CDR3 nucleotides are TGTGCCAGCAGCCAAGAGGCCGCACTAGCTTCCGAGCAGTACTTC. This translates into CASSQEAALASEQYF.

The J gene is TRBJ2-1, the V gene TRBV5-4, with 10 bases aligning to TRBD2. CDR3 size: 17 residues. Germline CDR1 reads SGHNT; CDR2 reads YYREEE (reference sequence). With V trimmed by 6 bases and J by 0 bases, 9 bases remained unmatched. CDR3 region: CASTSRTSGLSYNEQFF. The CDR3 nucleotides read TGTGCCAGCACCTCCAGGACTAGCGGTCTCTCCTACAATGAGCAGTTCTTC.

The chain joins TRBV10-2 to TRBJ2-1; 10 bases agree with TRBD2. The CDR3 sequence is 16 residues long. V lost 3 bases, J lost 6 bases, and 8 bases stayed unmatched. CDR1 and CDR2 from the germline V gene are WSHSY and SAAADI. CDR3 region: CASSDFSGRSTNEQFF. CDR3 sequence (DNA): TGCGCCAGCAGTGATTTTAGCGGGAGGAGTACCAATGAGCAGTTCTTC.